The T cell receptor beta chain under discussion was sequenced for a study of T-cell reconstitution after alpha-beta-depleted transplantation in children. A library of TCRbeta sequences, prepared with unique molecular identifiers, was generated. One entry per CDR3 protein results from TCRdb running MiXCR on the PCR reads. The sample includes about 500,000 distinct CDR3 sequences, around a third seen only once; the top ten take 2.4%. In this sample, this clonotype turned up a few times. Germline CDR1 and CDR2: KGHSH and LQKENI. Trimming removed 1 base at V and 4 bases at J, with 5 bases between. The CDR3 sequence is 13 residues long.

The chain recombines TRBV18 with TRBJ2-1; unclear D gene. The TCR sequence derives from a human donor who donated a stem cell graft to a child with aplastic anemia. The sequencing here drew on PBMCs from the stem cell graft donor, taken from the stem cell graft. The CDR3 DNA follows: TGTGCCAGCTCACCACTAGATTACAATGAGCAGTTCTTC. Amino acid sequence: CASSPLDYNEQFF.